The present T cell receptor beta chain was sequenced within a study of vaccination and CD4 T cells after COVID-19. This clonotype has just a few counts. Antigen: not known. The CDR3 covers 13 residues. Germline values: CDR1 SNHLY, CDR2 FYNNEI. Deletions cut 7 bases from V and 0 bases from J, with 9 bases between. The assay that was used to sequence DNA from cultured CD4+ T cells was the Oncomine TCR Beta short-read assay. Researchers extracted genomic DNA from CD4+ T cells that had been cultured. TCRdb reprocessed the PCR reads with MiXCR, giving one entry per CDR3 protein. The sample lists around 10,000 distinct CDR3 sequences, under 55% seen once, with around a third in the top ten. Study results and limitations: Convalescent patients' vaccine-specific clones were spike mono-reactive in 304 of 307 cases.

Indicated treatment: approximately 9-day PBMC culture with coronavirus spike peptide pools or control peptides (ViraFEST assay). The sequencing sample was made of CD4+ T cells from blood, cultured in vitro. This receptor was obtained from a human donor who had recovered from COVID-19. The chain is built from TRBV2 and TRBJ1-1; D unclear. DNA of the CDR3: TGTGCCAGCATTCGGGTCCTGAACACTGAAGCTTTCTTT. Translation gives CASIRVLNTEAFF.